The rows below give T cell receptor beta chains drawn from one sample of a study of T cell changes during pregnancy in multiple sclerosis. Profiled with immunoSEQ multiplex PCR; TCRdb holds only in-frame clones, not every one. The sample has 55,000 to 70,000 clones; about 92% are singletons. Sequenced material: CD8+ T cells from peripheral blood mononuclear cells, taken in the third trimester of pregnancy. The receptors originated from a female donor in good health, enrolled as a control in a pregnancy study. Both conserved end residues are part of each CDR3. D genes are given only for firm matches. Size values are once, few and many counts, or a class for expanded clones, and some rows have none.

TRBJ2-7	-	-	TRBV5-6	TGTGCCAGCAGCTTTTTGGGCAGGTCCTCCTACGAGCAGTACTTC	CASSFLGRSSYEQYF
TRBJ2-1	-	-	TRBV5-6	TGTGCCAGCAGCTTCGAGGGCCGGCATGAGCAGTTCTTC	CASSFEGRHEQFF
TRBJ2-1	TRBD2	-	TRBV4-3	TGCGCCAGCACTTCCGGGACTAGCGGGGGAAATGAGCAGTTCTTC	CASTSGTSGGNEQFF
TRBJ2-7	-	-	TRBV7-9	TGTGCCAGCAGCCCCCTTTCTCAGGGTGGCTACGAGCAGTACTTC	CASSPLSQGGYEQYF
TRBJ1-1	-	-	TRBV9	TGTGCCAGCAGCACTCGACAGACGAACACTGAAGCTTTCTTT	CASSTRQTNTEAFF
TRBJ1-1	TRBD1	-	TRBV14	TGTGCCAGCACTCGGACAGGGGGCGGGACTGAAGCTTTCTTT	CASTRTGGGTEAFF
TRBJ2-7	TRBD1	-	TRBV9	TGTGCCAGCAGCGTGGGGACAGGGAAGTACGAGCAGTACTTC	CASSVGTGKYEQYF
TRBJ2-1	-	-	TRBV6-5	TGTGCCAGCAGTCCGGGGAATGAGCAGTTCTTC	CASSPGNEQFF
TRBJ2-3	TRBD2	-	TRBV13	TGTGCCAGCAGCTTATGGGCGGGGGGTGGCACAGATACGCAGTATTTT	CASSLWAGGGTDTQYF
TRBJ2-5	TRBD2	-	TRBV29-1	TGCAGCGCTGGAGGGCTAGCGGTGGAAGAGACCCAGTACTTC	CSAGGLAVEETQYF
TRBJ2-1	-	-	TRBV10-2	TGCGCCAGCAGTCTGGACTACTCTGGCAATGAGCAGTTCTTC	CASSLDYSGNEQFF
TRBJ2-1	-	-	TRBV30	TGTGCCTGGAGTGTACTGTCCAACAATGAGCAGTTCTTC	CAWSVLSNNEQFF
TRBJ2-1	-	-	TRBV4-2	TGTGCCAGCAGCCAAGCCGTGAGCAACCCGTACGATGAGCAGTTCTTC	CASSQAVSNPYDEQFF
TRBJ1-2	TRBD1	-	TRBV2	TGTGCCAGCGGAGGGACAGGGGTCGGCTATGGCTACACCTTC	CASGGTGVGYGYTF
TRBJ2-7	TRBD1	-	TRBV6-1	TGTGCCAGCAGACAGGGGGCACACTACGAGCAGTACTTC	CASRQGAHYEQYF
TRBJ2-7	-	once	TRBV4-1	TGCGCCAGCAGCCCAATGCAGGGGTTCGCTCGAGAGCAGTACTTC	CASSPMQGFAREQYF
TRBJ1-4	-	-	TRBV27	TGTGCCAGCAATCACCGGGGGGGCTCTAATGAAAAACTGTTTTTT	CASNHRGGSNEKLFF
TRBJ1-4	-	-	TRBV7-9	TGTGCCAGCAGCTTAGAAAACAGTTCTAATGAAAAACTGTTTTTT	CASSLENSSNEKLFF
TRBJ2-2	TRBD1	-	TRBV7-9	TGTGCCAGCAGCCTAAGAGGACAGGGGGTACACGGGGAGCTGTTTTTT	CASSLRGQGVHGELFF
TRBJ2-2	TRBD2	-	TRBV7-9	TGTGCCAGCAGCGTACTAGCGGGGGGGCCAGACGGGGAGCTGTTTTTT	CASSVLAGGPDGELFF
TRBJ2-7	-	-	TRBV13	TGTGCCAGCAGCTCCCGACAGGACCAAACCTACGAGCAGTACTTC	CASSSRQDQTYEQYF
TRBJ2-1	TRBD2	-	TRBV5-1	TGCGCCAGCAGCTTGTCTAGCGGGGGGGCGAATGAGCAGTTCTTC	CASSLSSGGANEQFF
TRBJ2-2	-	-	TRBV27	TGTGCCAGCAGTTTCTCCGGGGAGCTGTTTTTT	CASSFSGELFF
TRBJ1-2	TRBD1	-	TRBV19	TGTGCCAGTACTGACGACGAGACAGGGATTAACTATGGCTACACCTTC	CASTDDETGINYGYTF
TRBJ2-4	-	-	TRBV19	TGTGCCAGTAGTCTTGGGCAGTTAGCCAAAAACATTCAGTACTTC	CASSLGQLAKNIQYF
TRBJ1-3	TRBD1	-	TRBV7-8	TGTGCCAGCAGCTTATTTCCGGGACAGCTCTCTTTCTCTGGAAACACCATATATTTT	CASSLFPGQLSFSGNTIYF
TRBJ1-2	-	-	TRBV11-2	TGTGCCAGCAGCAGTCCGGGGGAGCGTGGCTACACCTTC	CASSSPGERGYTF
TRBJ1-6	-	-	TRBV27	TGTGCCAGCGGGGGGGCCTATAATTCACCCCTCCACTTT	CASGGAYNSPLHF
TRBJ1-5	-	-	TRBV19	TGTGCCAGTGATACCCCGGGGGTCGGCAATCAGCCCCAGCATTTT	CASDTPGVGNQPQHF
TRBJ2-7	TRBD2	once	TRBV29-1	TGCAGCGTTTACGGACTAGCGGACTACGAGCAGTACTTC	CSVYGLADYEQYF
TRBJ1-6	TRBD1	-	TRBV19	TGTGCCAGTAGTGCCGGGACAGGGACAGTAGGATCACCCCTCCACTTT	CASSAGTGTVGSPLHF
TRBJ2-7	-	-	TRBV4-1	TGCGCCAGCAGCCTTGACAGCTACGAGCAGTACTTC	CASSLDSYEQYF
TRBJ2-7	-	-	TRBV27	TGTGCCAGCAGTTCCGGGATCAACTACGAGCAGTACTTC	CASSSGINYEQYF
TRBJ2-7	TRBD1	-	TRBV4-1	TGCGCCAGCAGCCAAGGTCTGACAGGGAGCTCCTACGAGCAGTACTTC	CASSQGLTGSSYEQYF
TRBJ1-6	-	-	TRBV27	TGTGCCAGCAGTTTTCAGGGCACCCTCCACTTT	CASSFQGTLHF
TRBJ2-7	TRBD1	-	TRBV6-5	TGTGCCAGCAGCGTAATACAGGGGGCGAGCGAGCAGTACTTC	CASSVIQGASEQYF
TRBJ1-2	TRBD1	-	TRBV7-9	TGTGCCAGCAGCGTCCGGAGGGGGCGGTATGATGGCTACACCTTC	CASSVRRGRYDGYTF
TRBJ2-5	TRBD1	-	TRBV19	TGTGCCAGTAGTATGGGACAGGGGAGGGAGACCCAGTACTTC	CASSMGQGRETQYF
TRBJ1-2	-	-	TRBV9	TGTGCCAGCAGCGTAGCTACAGGGACTAACTATGGCTACACCTTC	CASSVATGTNYGYTF
TRBJ1-2	-	-	TRBV19	TGTGCCAGTAGTACCACAACGGAACAGGTCATCTATGGCTACACCTTC	CASSTTTEQVIYGYTF
TRBJ1-4	-	-	TRBV25-1	TGTGCCAGCAGTGTGGACTCTAGTGAAAAACTGTTTTTT	CASSVDSSEKLFF
TRBJ1-2	-	-	TRBV4-3	TGCGCCAGCAGCCAAGATAAAAATTTCAGGACAGTGAACTATGGCTACACCTTC	CASSQDKNFRTVNYGYTF
TRBJ1-1	TRBD1	-	TRBV4-3	TGCGCCAGCAGCCAAGACGTGAACAGGGGAGGCACTGAAGCTTTCTTT	CASSQDVNRGGTEAFF
TRBJ2-3	-	-	TRBV10-3	TGTGCCATCGGTCCTCGGGTCGGGGGAAACACAGATACGCAGTATTTT	CAIGPRVGGNTDTQYF
TRBJ2-7	TRBD2	-	TRBV30	TGTGCCTGGGAAAGTAGGCGGGGGGCGCCAGCCGAGCAGTACTTC	CAWESRRGAPAEQYF
TRBJ1-2	-	-	TRBV7-9	TGTGCCAGCACCACTCCAACCGATGGTGGCTACACCTTC	CASTTPTDGGYTF
TRBJ1-1	TRBD1	once	TRBV5-5	TGTGCCAGCAGCTTGATGGGACAGGGGGTACCTGAAGCTTTCTTT	CASSLMGQGVPEAFF
TRBJ1-1	TRBD1	-	TRBV29-1	TGCAGCGTTGAAGGGGGACAGGGTGGGACTGAAGCTTTCTTT	CSVEGGQGGTEAFF
TRBJ1-1	-	once	TRBV4-2	TGTGCCAGCAGCCAATTCTTCGGGGGCACTGAAGCTTTCTTT	CASSQFFGGTEAFF
TRBJ1-1	-	-	TRBV7-9	TGTGCCAGCACCCCTAGGAACACTGAAGCTTTCTTT	CASTPRNTEAFF
TRBJ1-1	TRBD1	-	TRBV19	TGTGCCAGCCGGGGAGACAGGGGTGGAACTGAAGCTTTCTTT	CASRGDRGGTEAFF
TRBJ2-1	TRBD2	-	TRBV6-5	TGTGCCAGCAGTTATGATGCTAGCGGGGGGAATGAGCAGTTCTTC	CASSYDASGGNEQFF
TRBJ1-1	-	-	TRBV5-6	TGTGCCAGCAGCTTGGGTGTGGGGGGGGCTGAAGCTTTCTTT	CASSLGVGGAEAFF
TRBJ2-7	TRBD2	-	TRBV27	TGTGCCAGCAGTCACCCGACTAGCGGGGCCGAGCAGTACTTC	CASSHPTSGAEQYF
TRBJ1-1	TRBD1	-	TRBV4-1	TGCGCCAGCAGCCTACGGACAGGGGATGACACTGAAGCTTTCTTT	CASSLRTGDDTEAFF
TRBJ2-7	TRBD2	-	TRBV27	TGTGCCAGCGAGACTAGCGGGGGGTACGAGCAGTACTTC	CASETSGGYEQYF
TRBJ1-2	-	-	TRBV27	TGTGCCAGCAGTTTATCTTTCAGGGGTGGAGGCTACACCTTC	CASSLSFRGGGYTF